This entry describes one TCR beta chain. This entry comes from a study of blood T cell repertoires in COVID-19. The overall study: The United States, Italy and Spain supplied acute and convalescent COVID-19 samples. PBMCs, B-cell-depleted T cells, or T cells were the source of the cDNA or gDNA that made up the material.

Germline V gene sequence: CDR1 KGHSH, CDR2 LQKENI. The J segment lost 3 bases and the V segment lost 3 bases, leaving 5 bases of the junction unmatched. The CDR3 length is 14 residues. Authors' processing steps: Amplifying reference gene primers gave estimates of nucleated cell counts. Clones were read by immunoSEQ multiplex PCR, and TCRdb kept only the in-frame ones, dropping some. The V and J calls and clone size come from that table; D and trimming were worked out from the DNA. The profile shows over 85,000 clones, roughly nine tenths of them singletons. This clonotype was obtained from a man aged 65-85 years with acute or convalescent COVID-19. The genes are TRBV18 and TRBJ2-7; TRBD1 matches 7 bases. The sample taken for sequencing was peripheral blood. The CDR3 loop reads CASSPQGQNYEQYF. CDR3 in DNA: TGTGCCAGCTCACCGCAGGGACAGAACTACGAGCAGTACTTC.